Listed here is a single T cell receptor beta chain. The record originates from a study of technical replicates of blood from four donors. The germline V gene encodes CDR1 SGDLS and CDR2 YYNGEE. Trimming cost V 1 base and J 5 bases, with 10 bases left between them. The CDR3 sequence is 13 residues long. The method was immunoSEQ multiplex PCR; TCRdb's version includes in-frame clones alone and lacks a portion of them. The data contain about 61,000 clones, 80% to 90% of them singletons. The gene calls are TRBV9 and TRBJ2-7; D is possibly TRBD1 (6 bases). The receptor was derived from a human donor in good health. Some clones in this sample may be carry-over from other donors' samples. The source material was PBMCs. CDR3 amino acids: CASSVTGFDEQYF. CDR3 coding DNA: TGTGCCAGCAGCGTAACAGGGTTTGACGAGCAGTACTTC.